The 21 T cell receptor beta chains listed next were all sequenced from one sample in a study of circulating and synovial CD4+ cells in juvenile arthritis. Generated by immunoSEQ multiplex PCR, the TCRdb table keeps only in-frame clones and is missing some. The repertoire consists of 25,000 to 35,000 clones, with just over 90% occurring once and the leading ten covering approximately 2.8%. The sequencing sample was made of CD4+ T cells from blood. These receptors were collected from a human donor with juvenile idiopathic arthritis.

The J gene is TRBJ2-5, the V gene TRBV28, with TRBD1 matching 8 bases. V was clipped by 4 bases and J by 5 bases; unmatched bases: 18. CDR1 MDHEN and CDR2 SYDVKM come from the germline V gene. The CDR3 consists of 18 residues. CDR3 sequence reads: CASSSRQTSGGAVETQYF. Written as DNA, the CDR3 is TGTGCCAGCAGTTCCCGCCAGACTTCAGGGGGCGCGGTGGAGACCCAGTACTTC.

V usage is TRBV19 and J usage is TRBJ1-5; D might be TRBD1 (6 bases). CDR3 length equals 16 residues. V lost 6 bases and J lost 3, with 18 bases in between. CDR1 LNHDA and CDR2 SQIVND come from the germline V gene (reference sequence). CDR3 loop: CASSWSRGQFNQPQHF. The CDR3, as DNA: TGTGCCAGTAGCTGGAGTAGGGGACAATTCAATCAGCCCCAGCATTTT.

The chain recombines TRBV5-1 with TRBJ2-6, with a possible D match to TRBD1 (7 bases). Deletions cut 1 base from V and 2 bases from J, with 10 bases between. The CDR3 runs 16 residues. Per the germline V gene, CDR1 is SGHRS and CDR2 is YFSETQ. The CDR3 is CASSLLRGAGANVLTF. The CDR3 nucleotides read TGCGCCAGCAGCTTGCTCAGGGGGGCTGGGGCCAACGTCCTGACTTTC.

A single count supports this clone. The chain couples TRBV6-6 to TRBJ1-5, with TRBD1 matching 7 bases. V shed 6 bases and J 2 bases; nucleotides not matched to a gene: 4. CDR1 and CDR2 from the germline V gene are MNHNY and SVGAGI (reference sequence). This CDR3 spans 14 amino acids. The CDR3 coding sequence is TGTGCCAGCAGGTTAGGGGGCGGCAATCAGCCCCAGCATTTT. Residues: CASRLGGGNQPQHF.

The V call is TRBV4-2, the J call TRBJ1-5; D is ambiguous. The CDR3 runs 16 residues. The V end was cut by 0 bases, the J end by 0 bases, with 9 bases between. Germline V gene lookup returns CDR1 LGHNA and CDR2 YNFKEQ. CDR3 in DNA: TGTGCCAGCAGCCAAGACGCCGAGATTAGCAATCAGCCCCAGCATTTT. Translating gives CASSQDAEISNQPQHF.

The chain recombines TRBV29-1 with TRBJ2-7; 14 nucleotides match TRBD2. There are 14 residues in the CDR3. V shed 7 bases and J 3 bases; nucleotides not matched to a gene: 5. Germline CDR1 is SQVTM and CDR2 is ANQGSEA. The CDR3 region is CSARGTSGSYEQYF. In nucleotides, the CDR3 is TGCAGCGCGCGGGGGACTAGCGGGAGCTACGAGCAGTACTTC.

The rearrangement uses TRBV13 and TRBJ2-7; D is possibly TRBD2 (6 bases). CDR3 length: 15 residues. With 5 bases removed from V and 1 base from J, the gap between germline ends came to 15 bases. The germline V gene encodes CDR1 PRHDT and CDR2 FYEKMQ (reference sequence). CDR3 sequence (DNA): TGTGCCAGCAGCCCCAAAGGCGGGGTTTCCTACGAGCAGTACTTC. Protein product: CASSPKGGVSYEQYF.

This CDR3 is CASSRSSGNTIYF. CDR3 sequence (DNA): TGTGCCAGCTCACGGAGCTCTGGAAACACCATATATTTT. The chain employs TRBV18 and TRBJ1-3; D is undetermined. The CDR3 has 13 amino acids. CDR1 is KGHSH and CDR2 is LQKENI in the germline V gene. V was cut by 4 bases and J by 0 bases, with 4 bases left in between.

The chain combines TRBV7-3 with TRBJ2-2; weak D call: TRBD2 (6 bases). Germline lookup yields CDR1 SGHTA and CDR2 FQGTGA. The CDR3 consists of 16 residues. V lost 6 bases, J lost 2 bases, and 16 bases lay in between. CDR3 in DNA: TGTGCCAGCAGTTTTTGGGGGGACTCTAACACCGGGGAGCTGTTTTTT. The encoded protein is CASSFWGDSNTGELFF.

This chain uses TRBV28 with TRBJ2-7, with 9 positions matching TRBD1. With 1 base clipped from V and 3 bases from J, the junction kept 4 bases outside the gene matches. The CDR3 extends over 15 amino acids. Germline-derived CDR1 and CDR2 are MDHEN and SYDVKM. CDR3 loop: CASSLSGTGLYEQYF. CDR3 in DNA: TGTGCCAGCAGTTTATCTGGGACAGGGCTCTACGAGCAGTACTTC.

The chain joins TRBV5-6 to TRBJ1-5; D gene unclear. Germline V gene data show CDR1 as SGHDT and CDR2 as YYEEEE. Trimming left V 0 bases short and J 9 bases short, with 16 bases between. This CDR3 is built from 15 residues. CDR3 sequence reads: CASSLGGGKSGPQHF. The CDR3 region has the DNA TGTGCCAGCAGCTTGGGTGGAGGGAAGTCAGGGCCCCAGCATTTT.

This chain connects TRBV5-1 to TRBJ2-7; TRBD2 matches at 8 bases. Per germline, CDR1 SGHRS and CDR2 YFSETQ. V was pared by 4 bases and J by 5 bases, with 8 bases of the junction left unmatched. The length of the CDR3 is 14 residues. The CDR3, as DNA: TGCGCCAGCAGCAAGGGTAGCGGGGCCCACGAGCAGTACTTC. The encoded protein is CASSKGSGAHEQYF.

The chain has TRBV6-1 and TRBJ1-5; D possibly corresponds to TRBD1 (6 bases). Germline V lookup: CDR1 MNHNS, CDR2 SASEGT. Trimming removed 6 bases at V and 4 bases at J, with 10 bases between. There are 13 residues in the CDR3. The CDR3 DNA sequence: TGTGCCAGCAGGAAAGACAGGAATCAGCCCCAGCATTTT. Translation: CASRKDRNQPQHF.

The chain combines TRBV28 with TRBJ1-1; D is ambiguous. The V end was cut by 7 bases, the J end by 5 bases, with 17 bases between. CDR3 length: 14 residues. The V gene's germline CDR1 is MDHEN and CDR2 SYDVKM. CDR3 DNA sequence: TGTGCCAGCACCCTCGGTGGGAGCCGAACTGAAGCTTTCTTT. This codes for CASTLGGSRTEAFF.

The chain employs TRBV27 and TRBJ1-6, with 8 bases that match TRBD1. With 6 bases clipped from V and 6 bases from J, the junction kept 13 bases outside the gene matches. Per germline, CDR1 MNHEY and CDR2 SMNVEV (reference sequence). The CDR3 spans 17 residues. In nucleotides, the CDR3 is TGTGCCAGCAGCACGGGCAGGGGGCGCGTAACTAATTCACCCCTCCACTTT. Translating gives CASSTGRGRVTNSPLHF.

The CDR3: CASSLGLGQGDTGELFF. Written as DNA, the CDR3 is TGTGCCAGCAGCTTAGGTTTGGGACAGGGGGACACCGGGGAGCTGTTTTTT. The chain is built from TRBV11-3 and TRBJ2-2; 11 bases are shared with TRBD1. Trimming cost V 1 base and J 3 bases; bases outside gene matches: 4. The germline CDR1 and CDR2 sequences are SGHNT and YENEEA. The CDR3 loop spans 17 amino acids.

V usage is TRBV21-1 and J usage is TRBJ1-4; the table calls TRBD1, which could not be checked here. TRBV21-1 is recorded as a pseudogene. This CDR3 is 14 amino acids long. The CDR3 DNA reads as TGTGCCAGGGTAACAGGGGTTAAACAAGAAAAACTGTTTTTT. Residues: CARVTGVKQEKLFF.

This chain's CDR3 is CAISLQGSGNTIYF. CDR3 nucleotides: TGTGCCATCAGTCTACAGGGCTCTGGAAACACCATATATTTT. The rearrangement uses TRBV10-3 and TRBJ1-3; a possible D gene is TRBD1 (6 bases). CDR1 is ENHRY and CDR2 is SYGVKD in the germline V gene. V was trimmed by 5 bases and J by 0 bases, leaving 8 bases between them. The CDR3 consists of 14 residues.

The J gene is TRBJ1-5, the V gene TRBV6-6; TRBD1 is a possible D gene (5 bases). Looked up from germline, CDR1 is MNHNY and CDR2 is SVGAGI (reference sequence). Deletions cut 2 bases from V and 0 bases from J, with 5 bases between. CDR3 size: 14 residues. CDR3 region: CASSYRGSNQPQHF. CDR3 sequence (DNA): TGTGCCAGCAGTTACAGGGGTAGCAATCAGCCCCAGCATTTT.

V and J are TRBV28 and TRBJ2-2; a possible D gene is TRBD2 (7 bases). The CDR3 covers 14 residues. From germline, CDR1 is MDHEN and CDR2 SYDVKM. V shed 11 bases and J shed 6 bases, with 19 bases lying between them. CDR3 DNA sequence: TGTGCCGTTCGTCGAGGGGGGGCGTCCGGGGAGCTGTTTTTT. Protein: CAVRRGGASGELFF.

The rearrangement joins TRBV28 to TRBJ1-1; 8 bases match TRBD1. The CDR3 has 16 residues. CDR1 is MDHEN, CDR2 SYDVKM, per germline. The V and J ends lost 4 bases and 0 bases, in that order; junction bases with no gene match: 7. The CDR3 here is CASSSTGAKLNTEAFF. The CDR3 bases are TGTGCCAGCAGTTCGACAGGGGCTAAACTGAACACTGAAGCTTTCTTT.